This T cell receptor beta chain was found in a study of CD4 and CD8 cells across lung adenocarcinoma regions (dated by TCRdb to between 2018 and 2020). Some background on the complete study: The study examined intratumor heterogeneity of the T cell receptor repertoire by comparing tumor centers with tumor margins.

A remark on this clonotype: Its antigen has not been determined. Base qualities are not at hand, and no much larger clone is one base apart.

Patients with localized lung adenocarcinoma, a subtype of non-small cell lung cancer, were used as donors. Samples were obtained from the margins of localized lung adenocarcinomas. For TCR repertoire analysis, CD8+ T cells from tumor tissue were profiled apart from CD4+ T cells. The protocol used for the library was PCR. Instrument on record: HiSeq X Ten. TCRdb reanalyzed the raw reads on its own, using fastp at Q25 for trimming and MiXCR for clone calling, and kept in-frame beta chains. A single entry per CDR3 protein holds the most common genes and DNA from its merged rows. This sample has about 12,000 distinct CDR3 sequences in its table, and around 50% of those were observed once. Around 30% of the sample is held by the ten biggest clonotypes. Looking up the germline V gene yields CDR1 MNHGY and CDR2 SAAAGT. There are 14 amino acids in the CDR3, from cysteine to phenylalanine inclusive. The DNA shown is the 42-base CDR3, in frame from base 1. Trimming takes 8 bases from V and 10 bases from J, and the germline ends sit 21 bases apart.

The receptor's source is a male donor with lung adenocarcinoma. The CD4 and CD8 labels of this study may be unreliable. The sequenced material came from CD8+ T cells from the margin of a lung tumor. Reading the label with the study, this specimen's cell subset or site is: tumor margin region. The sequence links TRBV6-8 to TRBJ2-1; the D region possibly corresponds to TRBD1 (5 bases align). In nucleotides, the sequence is TGTGCCAGCCTTGGCAGGGCACCCTCCTACGAGCAGTTCTTC. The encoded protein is CASLGRAPSYEQFF.